This note documents a single TCR beta chain sequence. Antigen specificity is unknown. This specimen comes from a study of cytomegalovirus exposure and HLA in healthy donors. Study-wide findings and caveats: In the analysis, some V segments, TRBV6-2 and TRBV6-3 included, were excluded as indistinguishable. A later analysis found common viral pathogens apparently linked to several of the most significant clusters. Previously analyzed data showed that most TCR beta V segments were productive at a frequency of about 90% or about 30%.

PCR involved 60 Vbeta and 13 Jbeta primers. The table came from immunoSEQ multiplex PCR; TCRdb's copy has only in-frame clones and leaves some out. This sample yields over 150,000 clones, of which 65% to 85% are seen a single time; around 6% belongs to the top ten. The CDR3 is made up of 14 amino acids. The V segment lost 0 bases and the J segment 4 bases; nucleotides outside the gene matches: 1. CDR1 LNHNV and CDR2 YYDKDF come from the germline V gene (reference sequence). The material sequenced was PBMCs. The TCR originated in a woman aged 40 to 50 in good health and CMV-seropositive. The J gene is TRBJ1-1, the V gene TRBV15; 8 bases are shared with TRBD1. Here the CDR3 reads CATSRDDRGTEAFF. CDR3 nucleotide sequence: TGTGCCACCAGCAGAGATGACAGGGGCACTGAAGCTTTCTTT.